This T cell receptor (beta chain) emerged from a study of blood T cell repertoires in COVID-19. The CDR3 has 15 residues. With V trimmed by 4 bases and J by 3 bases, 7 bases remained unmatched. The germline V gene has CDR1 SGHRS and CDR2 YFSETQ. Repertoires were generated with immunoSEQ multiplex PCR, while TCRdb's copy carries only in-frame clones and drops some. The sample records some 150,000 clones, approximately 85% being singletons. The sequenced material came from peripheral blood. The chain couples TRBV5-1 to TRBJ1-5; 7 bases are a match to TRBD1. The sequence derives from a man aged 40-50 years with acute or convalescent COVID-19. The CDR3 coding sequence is TGCGCCAGCAGCCCTCGGACAGGCACCAATCAGCCCCAGCATTTT. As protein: CASSPRTGTNQPQHF.